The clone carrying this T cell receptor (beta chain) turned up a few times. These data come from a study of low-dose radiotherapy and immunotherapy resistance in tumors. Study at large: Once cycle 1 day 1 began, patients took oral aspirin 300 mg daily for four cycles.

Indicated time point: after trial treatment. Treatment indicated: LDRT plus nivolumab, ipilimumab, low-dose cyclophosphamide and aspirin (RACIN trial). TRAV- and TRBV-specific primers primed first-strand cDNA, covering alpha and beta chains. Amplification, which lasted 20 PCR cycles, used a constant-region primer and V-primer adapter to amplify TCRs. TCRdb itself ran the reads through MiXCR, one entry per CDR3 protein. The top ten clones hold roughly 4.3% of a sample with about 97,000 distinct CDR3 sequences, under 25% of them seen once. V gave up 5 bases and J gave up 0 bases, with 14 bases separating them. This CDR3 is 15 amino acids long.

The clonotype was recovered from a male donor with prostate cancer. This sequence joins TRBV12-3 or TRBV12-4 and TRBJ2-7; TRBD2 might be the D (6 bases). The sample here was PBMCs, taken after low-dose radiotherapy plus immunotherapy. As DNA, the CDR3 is TGTGCCAGCAGTCCCTTCGGGGGACCCTCCTACGAGCAGTACTTC. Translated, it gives CASSPFGGPSYEQYF.